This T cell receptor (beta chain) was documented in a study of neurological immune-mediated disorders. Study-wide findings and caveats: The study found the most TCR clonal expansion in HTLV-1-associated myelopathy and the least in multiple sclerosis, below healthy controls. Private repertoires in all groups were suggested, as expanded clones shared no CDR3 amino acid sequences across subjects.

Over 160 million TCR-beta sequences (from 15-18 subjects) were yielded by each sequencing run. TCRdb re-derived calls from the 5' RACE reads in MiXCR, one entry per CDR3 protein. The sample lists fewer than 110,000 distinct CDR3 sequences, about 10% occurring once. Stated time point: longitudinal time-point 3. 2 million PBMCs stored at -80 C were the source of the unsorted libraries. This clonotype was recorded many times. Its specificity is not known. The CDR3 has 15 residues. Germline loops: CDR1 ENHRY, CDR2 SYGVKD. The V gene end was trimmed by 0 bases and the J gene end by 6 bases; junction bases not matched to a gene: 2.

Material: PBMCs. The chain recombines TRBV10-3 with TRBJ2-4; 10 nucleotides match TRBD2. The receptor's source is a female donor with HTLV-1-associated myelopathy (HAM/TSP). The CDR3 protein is CAISESSGGANIQYF. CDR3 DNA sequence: TGTGCCATCAGTGAGTCGAGCGGGGGGGCAAACATTCAGTACTTC.